This T cell receptor beta chain stems from a study of beta chain features in type 1 diabetes listed by TCRdb under 2018. In terms of the full investigation: No differences in mean age, gender distribution, total cell number or subset yield were found between patients and healthy donors. A total of around 110,000,000 sorted cells were examined across all samples, and a strong correlation was observed between cell number per subset and RNA yield. In the study, TCRB repertoires of sorted circulating CD4+ T cell subsets from recently diagnosed type 1 diabetes patients were compared with those of matched healthy donors. Regulatory and stem cell-like memory subsets were obtained from only 8 patients and roughly 8 healthy donors, while naive and central memory subsets were obtained from all 28 donors. Study-level results and caveats: At VDJ recombination sites, type 1 diabetes patients had fewer insertions and more deleted nucleotides, which implies abnormalities in thymic rearrangement. A moderate but significant shortening of TCRB CDR3 length was observed in type 1 diabetes patients in all four CD4+ subsets. The naive, central memory and regulatory TCRB repertoires appeared to resemble one another more closely among patients than among healthy donors. Sequencing cDNA rather than genomic DNA could over-represent highly expressing activated cells, although activation and CD3 levels did not differ between groups. Shorter templates might be favored by PCR, yet because patient and control samples were amplified and corrected together, any such skew would affect both groups equally. Because small numbers of individuals were included in the HLA sub-analyses, any influence of HLA type on TCRB rearrangement was left unresolved.

From each donor, a single peripheral blood sample of about 116 mL on average was drawn into heparinised tubes. A BD FACSAria II and a panel including CD45RO, CCR7, CD25, CD127, CD95 and CD27 were used to sort naive, central memory, regulatory and stem cell-like memory CD4+ T cells. A purity above 95% was achieved for all sorted populations. PBMCs were isolated immediately by Lymphoprep density gradient centrifugation and stained directly without culture. So that batch effects would be minimized, each experiment stained and sorted samples in pairs, pairing one healthy donor with one patient. The CDR3 has 14 amino acids, counting the end cysteine and phenylalanine. Only the CDR3 region is kept as DNA, spanning 42 bases read in frame from base 1. Based on the germline V gene, the CDR1 and CDR2 sequences are SGHRS and YFSETQ. For this chain, trimming is 5 bases at the V end and 7 bases at the J end, and the number of junction bases without a gene match is 5.

The High Capacity cDNA Reverse Transcription Kit was used to reverse transcribe all of the isolated RNA, meaning that expressed TCRB transcripts were what got sequenced. Deep immunoSEQ sequencing was performed on naive, central memory and regulatory T cell samples, with an average of around 3.4 million total reads per sample. Sorted cells were lysed in RLT buffer, and RNA was extracted using DNase-treated RNeasy Micro or Mini kits according to cell number. Each cell subset was processed separately to prevent cross-contamination, with patient and healthy donor samples processed together. TCRB sequences were amplified from cDNA with the immunoSEQ multiplex PCR, producing 87-bp fragments spanning the CDR3 region. Amplicons were sequenced on the Illumina HiSeq platform. In the authors' own workflow: PCR bias was corrected computationally using synthetic template baselines, and reads within Hamming distance 2 were collapsed, with unmergeable singletons discarded. Reads were aligned against IMGT so that V, D and J genes, CDR3 length and insertions or deletions at six rearrangement sites could be assigned. Within each subset, clonotype counts were normalized to the number of sorted cells before true diversity and Gini coefficients were calculated with the tcR R package. The overlap coefficient, calculated on TCRB nucleotide sequences, was used to quantify repertoire sharing. The table comes from immuneACCESS by way of TCRdb, which keeps in-frame sequences with V and J called. Part of the clones is missing from these tables; in studies checked, under half for an unresolved V gene and the rest for unknown reasons. V and J calls and clone size are given by that table; D and trimming were obtained from the DNA. For this sample the table gives 60,000 or so clones, of which around 63% were detected only once. The leading ten clones occupy roughly 2.4% of the sample.

In the case of this clone: Its specific antigen is unknown. Base qualities are not at hand, and no much larger clone is one base apart.

Source material: Tregs from blood. Per the publication, the cell subset or site label means: regulatory CD4+ T cells. The chain is assembled from TRBV5-1 and TRBJ1-6, with TRBD1 identical over 8 junction bases. The TCR sequence derives from a woman aged 18-30 years in good health. The DNA reads as follows: TGCGCCAGCAGGGGACAGGAAGTAAATTCACCCCTCCACTTT. Translated, this gives CASRGQEVNSPLHF. Reference TRBV5-1 and TRBJ1-6 genes cover what lies past the CDR3, so the full variable domain is KAGVTQTPRYLIKTRGQQVTLSCSPISGHRSVSWYQQTPGQGLQFLFEYFSETQRNKGNFPGRFSGRQFSNSRSEMNVSTLELGDSALYLCASRGQEVNSPLHFGNGTRLTVT.